Listed here is a single T cell receptor beta chain. The target antigen is unknown. The germline V gene has CDR1 ENHRY and CDR2 SYGVKD. V shed 2 bases and J shed 3 bases, with 5 bases lying between them. The CDR3 totals 12 residues. The data derive from a study of T cells in Graves' hyperthyroidism and ophthalmopathy. Amplification targeted TCR beta CDR3 regions from RNA transcripts. A set of HTBI primers served as the primers for a first-round RT-PCR of the TCR CDR3. In TCRdb, the multiplex PCR reads were re-called with MiXCR into one record per CDR3 protein. This sample has about 500,000 distinct CDR3 sequences, with 35% to 50% found just once. Points from the study as a whole: In the analysis, a 13 V-J model separated ophthalmopathy from stable hyperthyroidism. Also found in blood were most expanded thyroid clonotypes above 0.001.

The sample consisted of peripheral blood or thyroid tissue (not recorded which). The TCR was taken from an adult woman with Graves' disease, either hyperthyroidism or ophthalmopathy (not recorded which). This chain connects TRBV10-3 to TRBJ2-7; D is unclear. The CDR3 loop reads CAISEDLYEQYF. The DNA for the CDR3 is TGTGCCATCAGTGAGGACCTCTACGAGCAGTACTTC.